Sequencing of this T cell receptor (beta chain) was carried out in a study of T cells in Graves' hyperthyroidism and ophthalmopathy. The sample holds many counts of this clonotype. Exclusion criteria comprised uncontrolled infection, other autoimmune disease, pregnancy or lactation. Thyroid ultrasound, orbital computed tomography, clinical symptoms, and serum thyroxine and TRAb underpinned diagnoses. Authors of the study amplified TCR beta CDR3 regions from RNA transcripts. With the HTBI primer set, the TCR CDR3 went through a first round of RT-PCR. TCRdb reanalysed the multiplex PCR reads using MiXCR and keeps one entry per CDR3 protein. The sample has 500,000 to 600,000 distinct CDR3 sequences; 20% are singletons. V lost 4 bases and J lost 6; bases outside the gene matches: 10. The CDR3 covers 16 residues. CDR1 is KGHDR and CDR2 is SFDVKD in the germline V gene.

V is TRBV24-1 and J is TRBJ2-1; 8 nucleotides line up with TRBD2. The receptor was isolated from a man aged 40-49 years with Graves' ophthalmopathy. Input material: blood. The chain's CDR3 is CATSDSVSGKANEQFF. CDR3 coding DNA: TGTGCCACCAGTGACTCTGTTAGCGGGAAAGCCAATGAGCAGTTCTTC.